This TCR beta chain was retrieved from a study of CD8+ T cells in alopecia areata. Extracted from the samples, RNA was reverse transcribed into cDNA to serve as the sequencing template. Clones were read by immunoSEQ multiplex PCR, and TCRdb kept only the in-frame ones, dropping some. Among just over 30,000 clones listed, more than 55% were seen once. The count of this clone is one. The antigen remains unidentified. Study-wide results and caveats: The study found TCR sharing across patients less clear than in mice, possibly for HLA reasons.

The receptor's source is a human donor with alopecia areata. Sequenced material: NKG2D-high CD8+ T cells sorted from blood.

The CDR3 nucleotides are TGCGCCAGCAGCCAAGATAACGCGGTCTATGGCTACACCTTC. This translates into CASSQDNAVYGYTF. The V call is TRBV4-3, the J call TRBJ1-2; D is undetermined. Germline V gives CDR1 LGHNA, CDR2 YSLEER. CDR3 size: 14 residues. V gave up 0 bases and J gave up 4 bases, with 9 bases separating them.